Sequencing of this T cell receptor (beta chain) was carried out in a study of blood T cell repertoires in COVID-19. Study-wide background: Sites across the United States, Italy and Spain contributed samples from acute and convalescent COVID-19. The analysed material was cDNA or gDNA that came from T cells, B-cell-depleted T cells, or PBMCs.

Methods used by the authors: Quantification of nucleated cells was approximated via reference gene primer amplification. Here immunoSEQ multiplex PCR was the method, and the copy in TCRdb shows in-frame clones only, minus some. V and J calls and clone size come straight from that table; D and trimming were deduced from the DNA. This sample carries nearly 200,000 clones, approximately 81% of them seen once, and the ten largest clones take about 20%. Trimming pared 1 base from V and 6 bases from J, leaving 11 bases between. Germline V lookup: CDR1 SGHKS, CDR2 YYEKEE (reference sequence). This CDR3 is 14 amino acids long.

The chain has TRBV5-5 and TRBJ2-1; TRBD1 might be the D (5 bases). The sample consisted of peripheral blood. The receptor comes from a human donor in a cohort sampled during active COVID-19. The chain's CDR3 is CASSLQGRGNEQFF. The CDR3 region has the DNA TGTGCCAGCAGCTTGCAGGGTAGGGGCAATGAGCAGTTCTTC.